This TCR beta chain comes out of a study of blood T cell repertoires in COVID-19 (dated by TCRdb to 2019 to 2021). Background on the whole study: Samples covering the acute and convalescent phases of COVID-19 were provided by collaborators in the United States, Italy and Spain. Samples were obtained from the ongoing ImmuneRACE study (first 160 participants) and from some 1,200 subjects provided by 6 global collaborators. Where available, HLA class I and class II types were obtained from metadata supplied by the sample provider rather than from assay-based typing. The sample metadata nearly always contained a de-identified subject ID, COVID-19 status, age in years and sex. Subjects who had been exposed to COVID-19, were actively infected with it, or had recovered from it provided the deeply sampled blood TCRbeta repertoires that made up the dataset. The repertoires were released in a freely available public database meant as a resource for research on the immune response to SARS-CoV-2. The prospective study material was composed of cDNA or gDNA derived from T cells, B-cell-depleted T cells, or PBMCs. Findings and caveats that apply to the study as a whole: The quantity of clinical and demographic metadata differed by source and by participant and was supplied without curation.

TCRbeta CDR3 regions were amplified from genomic DNA by means of the immunoSEQ Assay, a bias-controlled multiplex PCR. Processing in the source paper ran as follows. The number of nucleated cells in each sample was estimated by amplification of reference gene primers within the assay. To quantify the absolute abundance of each unique TCRbeta CDR3 rearrangement, sequence reads were collapsed and filtered. For each sample, productive Simpson clonality was calculated as the square root of Simpson's diversity index over productive rearrangements. TCRdb retrieved this table from immuneACCESS and kept in-frame rearrangements only. Not all clones are present; in checked studies, unresolved V genes account for under half, and no reason is known for the remainder. V, J and clone size derive from that table, while D and trimming were established from the DNA sequence. Within this sample are 150,000 to 200,000 clones, with roughly 85% of them counted one time only. Of the sample, about 5.5% is held by the ten largest clones.

Each collaborating institution followed its own protocols to collect whole blood in K2EDTA tubes. For TCRbeta analysis, collaborators shipped samples as frozen whole blood, isolated PBMCs, or DNA extracted from either of those sample types. As to this clone: Its antigen has not been determined. No base quality information exists; no much larger clone differs at one position.

The germline V gene provides CDR1 SGHRS and CDR2 YFSETQ. From its cysteine to its phenylalanine, the CDR3 spans 14 amino acids. Only the CDR3 DNA is retained, 42 bases long and in frame from the first base. Germline trimming amounts to 0 bases on V and 14 bases on J, with 10 as the count of junction bases outside the gene matches. Sequencing was performed on peripheral blood. The sequence joins TRBV5-1 to TRBJ2-1; TRBD2 fits 8 bases in the junction. This clonotype originated in a woman in her twenties or thirties with acute or convalescent COVID-19. The CDR3 amino acid sequence is: CASSLATSGGAKFF. In nucleotides, the sequence is TGCGCCAGCAGCTTGGCAACTAGCGGAGGGGCCAAGTTCTTC.